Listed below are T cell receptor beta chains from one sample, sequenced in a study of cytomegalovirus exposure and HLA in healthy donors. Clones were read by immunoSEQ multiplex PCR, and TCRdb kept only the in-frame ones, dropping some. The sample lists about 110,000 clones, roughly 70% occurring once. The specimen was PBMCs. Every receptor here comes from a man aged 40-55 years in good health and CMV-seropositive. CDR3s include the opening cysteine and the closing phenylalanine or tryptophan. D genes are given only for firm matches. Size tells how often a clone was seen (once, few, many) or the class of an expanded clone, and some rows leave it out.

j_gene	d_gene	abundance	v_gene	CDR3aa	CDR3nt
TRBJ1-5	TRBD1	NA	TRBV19	CASSITPTGGQQPQHF	TGTGCCAGTAGTATTACCCCGACAGGGGGTCAGCAGCCCCAGCATTTT
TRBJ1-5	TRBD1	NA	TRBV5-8	CASSVGQGLAQPQHF	TGTGCCAGCAGCGTGGGACAGGGATTAGCCCAGCCCCAGCATTTT
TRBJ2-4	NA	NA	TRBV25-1	CATQSSDIQYF	TGTGCCACGCAATCGTCGGACATTCAGTACTTC
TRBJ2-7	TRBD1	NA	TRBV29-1	CSVDRTGSYEQYF	TGCAGCGTTGATCGGACAGGGTCCTACGAGCAGTACTTC
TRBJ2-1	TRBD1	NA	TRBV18	CASSPPRTGGTFYNEQFF	TGTGCCAGCTCACCCCCGAGGACAGGGGGAACCTTCTACAATGAGCAGTTCTTC
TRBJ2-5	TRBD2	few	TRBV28	CASSSTSTSGSETQYF	TGTGCCAGCAGTTCAACATCGACTAGCGGGAGTGAGACCCAGTACTTC
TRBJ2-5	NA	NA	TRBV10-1	CASSEVDKETQYF	TGCGCCAGCAGTGAAGTAGATAAAGAGACCCAGTACTTC
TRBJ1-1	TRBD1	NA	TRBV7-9	CASSRQGPSTEAFF	TGTGCCAGCAGCCGACAGGGCCCGTCCACTGAAGCTTTCTTT
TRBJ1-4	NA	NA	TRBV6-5	CASSSETGTNEKLFF	TGTGCCAGCAGTTCCGAGACAGGAACTAATGAAAAACTGTTTTTT
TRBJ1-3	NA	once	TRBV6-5	CASRPNRADGNTIYF	TGTGCCAGCAGACCGAACAGGGCGGATGGAAACACCATATATTTT
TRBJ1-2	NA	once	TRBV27	CASSLSDTGYYGYTF	TGTGCCAGCAGTTTATCTGACACAGGGTACTATGGCTACACCTTC
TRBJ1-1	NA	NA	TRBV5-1	CASSQDPGQNTEAFF	TGCGCCAGCAGCCAGGACCCAGGACAGAACACTGAAGCTTTCTTT
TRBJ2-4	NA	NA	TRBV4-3	CASSQDRSGNIQYF	TGCGCCAGCAGCCAAGATCGGTCTGGAAACATTCAGTACTTC
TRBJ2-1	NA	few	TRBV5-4	CASSLVGGIEQFF	TGTGCCAGCAGCTTGGTAGGGGGTATAGAGCAGTTCTTC
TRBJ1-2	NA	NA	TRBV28	CASVLRGTNYGYTF	TGTGCCAGCGTGTTACGGGGGACTAACTATGGCTACACCTTC
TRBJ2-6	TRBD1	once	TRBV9	CASSPSPGQGLSGANVLTF	TGTGCCAGCAGTCCATCTCCGGGACAGGGCCTCTCTGGGGCCAACGTCCTGACTTTC
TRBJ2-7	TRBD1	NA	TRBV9	CASSARDSLYEQYF	TGTGCCAGCAGCGCCCGGGACAGCCTCTACGAGCAGTACTTC
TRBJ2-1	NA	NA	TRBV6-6	CASSSVLSGGQFF	TGTGCCAGCAGTTCCGTTCTTAGCGGAGGGCAGTTCTTC